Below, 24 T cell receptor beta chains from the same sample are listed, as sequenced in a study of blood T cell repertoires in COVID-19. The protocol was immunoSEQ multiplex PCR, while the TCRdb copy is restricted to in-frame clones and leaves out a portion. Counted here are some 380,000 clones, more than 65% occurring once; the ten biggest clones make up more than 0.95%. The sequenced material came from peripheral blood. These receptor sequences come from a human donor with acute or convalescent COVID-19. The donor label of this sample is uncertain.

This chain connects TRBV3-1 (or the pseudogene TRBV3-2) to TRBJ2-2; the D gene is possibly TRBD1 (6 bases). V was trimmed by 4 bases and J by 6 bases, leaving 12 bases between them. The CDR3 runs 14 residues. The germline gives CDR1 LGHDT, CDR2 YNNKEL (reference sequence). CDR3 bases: TGTGCCAGCAGCCCCCAGGGGAATGCCGGGGAGCTGTTTTTT. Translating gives CASSPQGNAGELFF.

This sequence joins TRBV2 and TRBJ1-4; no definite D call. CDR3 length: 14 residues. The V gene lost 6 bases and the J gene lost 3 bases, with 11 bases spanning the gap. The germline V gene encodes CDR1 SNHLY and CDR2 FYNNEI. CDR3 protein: CASRSRHSNEKLFF. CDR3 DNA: TGTGCCAGCAGATCGAGACACTCTAATGAAAAACTGTTTTTT.

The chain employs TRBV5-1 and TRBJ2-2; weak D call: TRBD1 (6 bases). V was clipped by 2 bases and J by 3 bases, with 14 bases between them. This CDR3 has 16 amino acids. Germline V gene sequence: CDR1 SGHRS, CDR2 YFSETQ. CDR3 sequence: CASSLLGRGDTGELFF. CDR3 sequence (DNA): TGCGCCAGCAGCTTATTGGGCAGGGGTGACACCGGGGAGCTGTTTTTT. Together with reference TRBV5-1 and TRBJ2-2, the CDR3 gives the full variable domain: KAGVTQTPRYLIKTRGQQVTLSCSPISGHRSVSWYQQTPGQGLQFLFEYFSETQRNKGNFPGRFSGRQFSNSRSEMNVSTLELGDSALYLCASSLLGRGDTGELFFGEGSRLTVL.

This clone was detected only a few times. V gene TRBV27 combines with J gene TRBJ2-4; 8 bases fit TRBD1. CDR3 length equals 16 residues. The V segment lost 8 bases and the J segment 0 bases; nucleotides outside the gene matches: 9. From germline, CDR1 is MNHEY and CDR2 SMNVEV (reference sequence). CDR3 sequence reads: CASGQGGRLAKNIQYF. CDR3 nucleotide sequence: TGTGCCAGCGGACAGGGAGGAAGGCTAGCCAAAAACATTCAGTACTTC.

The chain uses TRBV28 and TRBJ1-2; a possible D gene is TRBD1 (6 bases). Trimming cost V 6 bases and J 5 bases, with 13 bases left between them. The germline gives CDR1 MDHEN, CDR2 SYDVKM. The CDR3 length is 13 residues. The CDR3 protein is CASRGGGLYGYTF. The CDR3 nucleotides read TGTGCCAGCAGAGGGGGGGGTTTGTATGGCTACACCTTC.

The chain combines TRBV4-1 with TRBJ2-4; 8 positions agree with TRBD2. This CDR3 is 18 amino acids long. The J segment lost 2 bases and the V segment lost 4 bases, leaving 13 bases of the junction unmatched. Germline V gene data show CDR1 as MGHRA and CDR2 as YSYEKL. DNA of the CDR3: TGCGCCAGCAGCCTCTCGCCCCTCAGCGGGAGTTCCAAAAACATTCAGTACTTC. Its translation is CASSLSPLSGSSKNIQYF.

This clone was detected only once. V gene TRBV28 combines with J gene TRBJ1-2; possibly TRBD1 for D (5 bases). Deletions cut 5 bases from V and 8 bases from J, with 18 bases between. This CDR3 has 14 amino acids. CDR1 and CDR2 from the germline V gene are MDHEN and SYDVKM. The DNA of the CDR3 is TGTGCCAGCAGTCTCCTAGGTGGGGCGCGCGGCTACACCTTC. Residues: CASSLLGGARGYTF.

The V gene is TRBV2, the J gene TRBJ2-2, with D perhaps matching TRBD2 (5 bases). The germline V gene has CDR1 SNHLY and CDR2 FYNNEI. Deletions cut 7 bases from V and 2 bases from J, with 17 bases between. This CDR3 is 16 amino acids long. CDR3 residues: CASKGGVTGNTGELFF. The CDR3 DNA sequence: TGTGCCAGCAAAGGAGGAGTGACTGGAAACACCGGGGAGCTGTTTTTT.

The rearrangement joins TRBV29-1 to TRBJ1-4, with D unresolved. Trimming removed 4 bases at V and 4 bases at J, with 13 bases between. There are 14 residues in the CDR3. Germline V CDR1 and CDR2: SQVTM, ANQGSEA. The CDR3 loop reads CSVAAVSNNEKLFF. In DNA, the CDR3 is TGCAGCGTTGCGGCGGTGTCTAATAATGAAAAACTGTTTTTT.

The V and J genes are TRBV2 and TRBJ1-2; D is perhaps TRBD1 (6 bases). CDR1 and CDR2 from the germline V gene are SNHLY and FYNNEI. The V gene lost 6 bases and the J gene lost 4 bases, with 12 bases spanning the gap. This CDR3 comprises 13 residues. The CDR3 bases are TGTGCCAGCAGGGAGGACAGTAGCTATGGCTACACCTTC. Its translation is CASREDSSYGYTF.

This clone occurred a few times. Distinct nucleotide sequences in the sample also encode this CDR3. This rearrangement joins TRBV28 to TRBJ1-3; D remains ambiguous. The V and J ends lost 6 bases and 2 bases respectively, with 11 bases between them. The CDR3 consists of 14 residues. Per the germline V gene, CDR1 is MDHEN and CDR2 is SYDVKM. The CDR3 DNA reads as TGTGCCAGCAGAACCGGCGGTGCTGGAAACACCATATATTTT. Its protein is CASRTGGAGNTIYF.

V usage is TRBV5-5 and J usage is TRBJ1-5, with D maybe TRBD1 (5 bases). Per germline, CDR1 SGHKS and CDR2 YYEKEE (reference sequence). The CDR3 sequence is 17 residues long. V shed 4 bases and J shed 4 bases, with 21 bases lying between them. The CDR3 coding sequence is TGTGCCAGCAGCCGAGATCAGGGACGAGCGGGAAATCAGCCCCAGCATTTT. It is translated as CASSRDQGRAGNQPQHF.

Written as DNA, the CDR3 is TGTGCCAGCAGCTCTAGCGGGGGGCAAATTAGGCAGTACTTC. This encodes CASSSSGGQIRQYF. This chain connects TRBV11-2 to TRBJ2-7; 11 bases are a match to TRBD2. V lost 4 bases, J lost 9 bases, and 8 bases stayed unmatched. The CDR3 contains 14 residues. From germline, CDR1 is SGHAT and CDR2 FQNNGV.

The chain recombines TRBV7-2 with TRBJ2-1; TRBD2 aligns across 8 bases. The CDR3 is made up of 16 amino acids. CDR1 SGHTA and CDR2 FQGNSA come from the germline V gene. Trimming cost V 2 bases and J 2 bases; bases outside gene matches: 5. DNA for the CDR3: TGTGCCAGCAGCTTATGGAGTAGCGGGACCTACAATGAGCAGTTCTTC. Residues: CASSLWSSGTYNEQFF.

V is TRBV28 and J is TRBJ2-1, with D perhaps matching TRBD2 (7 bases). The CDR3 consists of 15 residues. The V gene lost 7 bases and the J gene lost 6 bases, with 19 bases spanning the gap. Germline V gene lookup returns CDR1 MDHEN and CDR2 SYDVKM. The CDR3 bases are TGTGCCAGCACCCAGTTATTAGGGGGGGCCAATGAGCAGTTCTTC. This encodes CASTQLLGGANEQFF.

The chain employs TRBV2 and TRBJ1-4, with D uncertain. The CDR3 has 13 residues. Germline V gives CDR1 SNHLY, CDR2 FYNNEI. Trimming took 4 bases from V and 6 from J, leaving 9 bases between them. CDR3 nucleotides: TGTGCCAGCAGTGCGGGGAGAGATGAAAAACTGTTTTTT. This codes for CASSAGRDEKLFF. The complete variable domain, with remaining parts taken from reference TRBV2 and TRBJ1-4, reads EPEVTQTPSHQVTQMGQEVILRCVPISNHLYFYWYRQILGQKVEFLVSFYNNEISEKSEIFDDQFSVERPDGSNFTLKIRSTKLEDSAMYFCASSAGRDEKLFFGSGTQLSVL.

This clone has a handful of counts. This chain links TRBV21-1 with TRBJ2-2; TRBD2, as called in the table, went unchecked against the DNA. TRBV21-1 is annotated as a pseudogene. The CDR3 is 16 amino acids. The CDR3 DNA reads TGTGCCAGCAGCAAAGTTGTCGTAGGGGGGGGCCGGGAGCTGTTTTTT. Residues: CASSKVVVGGGRELFF.

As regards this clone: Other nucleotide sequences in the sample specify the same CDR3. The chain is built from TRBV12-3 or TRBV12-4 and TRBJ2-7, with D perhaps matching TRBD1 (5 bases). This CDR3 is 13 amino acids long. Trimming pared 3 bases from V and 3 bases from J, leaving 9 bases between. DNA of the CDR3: TGTGCCAGCAGTTTGAGGCAGGGCTACGAGCAGTACTTC. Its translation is CASSLRQGYEQYF.

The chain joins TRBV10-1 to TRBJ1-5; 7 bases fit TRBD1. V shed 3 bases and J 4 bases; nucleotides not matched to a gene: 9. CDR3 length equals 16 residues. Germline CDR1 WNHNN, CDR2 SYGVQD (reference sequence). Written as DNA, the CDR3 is TGCGCCAGCAGTGATCGAAGACAGGGCCAAAATCAGCCCCAGCATTTT. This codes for CASSDRRQGQNQPQHF.

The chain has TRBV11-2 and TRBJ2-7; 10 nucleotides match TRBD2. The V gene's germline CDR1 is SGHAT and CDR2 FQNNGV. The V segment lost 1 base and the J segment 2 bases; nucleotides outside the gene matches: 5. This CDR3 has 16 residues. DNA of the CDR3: TGTGCCAGCAGCTTAGGATCCCTAGCGGGGGCCTACGAGCAGTACTTC. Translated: CASSLGSLAGAYEQYF.

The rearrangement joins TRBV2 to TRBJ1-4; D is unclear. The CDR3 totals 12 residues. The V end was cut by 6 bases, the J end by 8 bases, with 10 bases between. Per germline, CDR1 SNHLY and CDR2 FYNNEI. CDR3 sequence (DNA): TGTGCCAGCAGCGAAACAGACGAAAAACTGTTTTTT. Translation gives CASSETDEKLFF.

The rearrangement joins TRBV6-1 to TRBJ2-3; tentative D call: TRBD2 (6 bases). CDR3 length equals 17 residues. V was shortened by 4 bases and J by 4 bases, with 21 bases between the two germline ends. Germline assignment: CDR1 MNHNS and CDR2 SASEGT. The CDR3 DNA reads TGTGCCAGCAGTGTACTTACGGGGAGGCCGGTCGCAGATACGCAGTATTTT. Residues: CASSVLTGRPVADTQYF.

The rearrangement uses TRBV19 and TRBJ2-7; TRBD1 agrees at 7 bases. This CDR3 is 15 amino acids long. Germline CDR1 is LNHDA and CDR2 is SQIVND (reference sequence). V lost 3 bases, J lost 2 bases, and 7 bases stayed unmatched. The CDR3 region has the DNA TGTGCCAGTAGTATTCCGGGACAGCTCACCTACGAGCAGTACTTC. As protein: CASSIPGQLTYEQYF.

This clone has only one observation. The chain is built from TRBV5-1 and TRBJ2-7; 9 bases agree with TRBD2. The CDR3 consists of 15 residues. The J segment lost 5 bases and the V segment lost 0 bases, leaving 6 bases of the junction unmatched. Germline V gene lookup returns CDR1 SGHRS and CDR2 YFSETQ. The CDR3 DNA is TGCGCCAGCAGCTTGGAGGCGGGAGGGCTGGACGAGCAGTACTTC. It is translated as CASSLEAGGLDEQYF. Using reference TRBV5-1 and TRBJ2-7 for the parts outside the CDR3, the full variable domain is KAGVTQTPRYLIKTRGQQVTLSCSPISGHRSVSWYQQTPGQGLQFLFEYFSETQRNKGNFPGRFSGRQFSNSRSEMNVSTLELGDSALYLCASSLEAGGLDEQYFGPGTRLTVT.